This record concerns one TCR beta chain sequence. The target antigen is unknown. Germline V gives CDR1 SEHNR, CDR2 FQNEAQ (reference sequence). The CDR3 contains 14 residues. V shed 1 base and J 7 bases; nucleotides not matched to a gene: 6. TCR alpha and TCR beta cDNA libraries carrying sample barcodes and UMIs were produced by 5'RACE using constant-segment primers. TCRdb reprocessed the 5' RACE reads with MiXCR, giving one entry per CDR3 protein. The sample includes 140,000 to 150,000 distinct CDR3 sequences, about 23% seen only once; the top ten take roughly 25%. The record originates from a study of T-cell memory formation after mild COVID-19. Study findings and constraints: Specificity for SARS-CoV-2 was not confirmed among the second-wave clones peaking on day 37. Shrinking CD4+ clones resided mostly in CM and EM, and CD8+ ones in EMRA. Contracting clones, day 15 to 85, had balanced CD4/CD8, and later expanders favored CD4+.

The receptor's source is an adult woman who had mild COVID-19 (a few samples of this study predate the infection). Cell type and time point are not known. Sequencing used PBMCs or a T cell subset sorted from them (not recorded which). The V and J genes are TRBV7-9 and TRBJ2-7; TRBD2 matches at 8 bases. The CDR3 region has the DNA TGTGCCAGCAGCTTAGTAACGGGGGGGCAAGAGCAGTACTTC. This encodes CASSLVTGGQEQYF.